The present entry profiles one T cell receptor (beta chain) with its context. The data stem from a study of blood T cell repertoires in COVID-19. In germline, CDR1 is MRHNA, CDR2 SNTAGT. V gave up 4 bases and J gave up 8 bases, with 15 bases separating them. The CDR3 contains 15 residues. Sequenced by immunoSEQ multiplex PCR; TCRdb stores in-frame clones only, minus some. This sample has a few hundred thousand clones; around nine tenths occur once, and the top ten carry approximately 12%. The sequenced sample was peripheral blood. This sequence was found in a woman aged 55-70 years with acute or convalescent COVID-19. This chain joins TRBV6-4 and TRBJ1-6; possibly TRBD1 for D (6 bases). As DNA, the CDR3 is TGTGCCAGCAGTGTCAACCGGGACACTTATTCACCCCTCCACTTT. Encoded protein: CASSVNRDTYSPLHF.